This TCR beta chain emerged from a study of T-cell reconstitution after alpha-beta-depleted transplantation in children. Using unique molecular identifiers, the investigators prepared the TCRbeta library. TCRdb itself ran the PCR reads through MiXCR, one entry per CDR3 protein. Of around 190,000 distinct CDR3 sequences in the sample, 5.5% to 7% were seen once. Findings and limits, study-wide: Alpha-beta T cells about two months after transplant reportedly derived from several hundred expanded graft clones. The authors attributed T-cell counts and diversity one year after transplant mostly to newly produced T cells. Recipient T cells and thymic progenitors that survived were the source of the high TCRbeta diversity seen at day 60 in some patients.

The CDR3 contains 13 residues. Germline V gene sequence: CDR1 SEHNR, CDR2 FQNEAQ (reference sequence). Trimming left V 5 bases short and J 3 bases short, with 9 bases between. This clonotype was seen ten or more times. What it binds is not known. The sample here was PBMCs, taken before TCRalphabeta/CD19-depleted stem cell transplant. The V gene is TRBV7-9, the J gene TRBJ2-3, with D unclear. The receptor was isolated from a boy between 2 and 10 years old with acute lymphoblastic leukemia, due to receive a stem cell transplant. The CDR3 here is CASSTGRTDTQYF. Here the CDR3 DNA reads TGTGCCAGCAGCACGGGCAGGACAGATACGCAGTATTTT.